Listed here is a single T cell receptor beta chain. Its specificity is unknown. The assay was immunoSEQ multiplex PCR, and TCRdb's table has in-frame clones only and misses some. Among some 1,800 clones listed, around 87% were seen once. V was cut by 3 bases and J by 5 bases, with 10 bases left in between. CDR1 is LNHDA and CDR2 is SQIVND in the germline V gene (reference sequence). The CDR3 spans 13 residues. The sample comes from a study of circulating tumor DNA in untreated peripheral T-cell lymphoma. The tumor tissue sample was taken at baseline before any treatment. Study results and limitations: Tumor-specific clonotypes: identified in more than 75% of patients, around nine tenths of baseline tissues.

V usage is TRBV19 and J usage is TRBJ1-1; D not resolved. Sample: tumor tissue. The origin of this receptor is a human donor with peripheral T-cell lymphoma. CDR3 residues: CASSMDLQTEAFF. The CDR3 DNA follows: TGTGCCAGTAGTATGGATTTGCAGACTGAAGCTTTCTTT. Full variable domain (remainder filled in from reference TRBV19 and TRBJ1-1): DGGITQSPKYLFRKEGQNVTLSCEQNLNHDAMYWYRQDPGQGLRLIYYSQIVNDFQKGDIAEGYSVSREKKESFPLTVTSAQKNPTAFYLCASSMDLQTEAFFGQGTRLTVV.